This is a list of T cell receptor beta chains from one sample in a study of CD8+ T cells in alopecia areata. The data were produced by immunoSEQ multiplex PCR, yet TCRdb's version contains in-frame clones alone and is incomplete. The table records 90,000 to 120,000 clones, 50% to 60% of them present only once. The sample consisted of NKG2D-low CD8+ T cells sorted from blood. The receptors stem from a human donor with alopecia areata. Both conserved end residues are part of each CDR3. D genes are given only for firm matches. Clone size is not always given. Where it is, it says once, few, many or a class for expanded clones.

size	J	D	V	DNA	CDR3
NA	TRBJ2-7	NA	TRBV5-4	TGTGCCAGCAGCCCCTCGGATAGGGGCGGCGGCGAGCAGTACTTC	CASSPSDRGGGEQYF
NA	TRBJ2-7	NA	TRBV12-5	TGTGCTAGTGTTCCAGGCCCCGGAATGGTCTACGAGCAGTACTTC	CASVPGPGMVYEQYF
NA	TRBJ2-1	NA	TRBV29-1	TGCAGCGTTTCAGGTCGTGAGCAGTTCTTC	CSVSGREQFF
NA	TRBJ2-3	TRBD2	TRBV13	TGTGCCAGCAGCCCCCCTAGCGGGAGGGGCACAGATACGCAGTATTTT	CASSPPSGRGTDTQYF
NA	TRBJ2-1	NA	TRBV28	TGTGCCAGCAATCCCTCCGGGGACACCGTCTACAATGAGCAGTTCTTC	CASNPSGDTVYNEQFF
NA	TRBJ2-7	NA	TRBV5-1	TGCGCCAGCAGCCAAGACACTGAGCAGTACTTC	CASSQDTEQYF
NA	TRBJ2-5	NA	TRBV13	TGTGCCAGCAGCTTAGGGGGGAGAGACGAAGAGACCCAGTACTTC	CASSLGGRDEETQYF
NA	TRBJ2-7	TRBD1	TRBV19	TGTGCCAGTAGTACCTGGGACAGGGAGGACGAGCAGTACTTC	CASSTWDREDEQYF
NA	TRBJ2-1	NA	TRBV6-5	TGTGCCAGCAGTTACAATCGCTATGAGCAGTTCTTC	CASSYNRYEQFF
many	TRBJ2-1	NA	TRBV28	TGTGCCAGCAGTCGGGGTGCCTGGGGGCAGCAGTTCTTC	CASSRGAWGQQFF
few	TRBJ2-7	NA	TRBV29-1	TGCAGCGTTCCCCAAAAGGACGGCTACGAGCAGTACTTC	CSVPQKDGYEQYF
NA	TRBJ2-2	NA	TRBV5-1	TGCGCCAGCAGCTTGGTCCCCGGATACACCGGGGAGCTGTTTTTT	CASSLVPGYTGELFF
NA	TRBJ2-1	NA	TRBV13	TGTGCCAGCAGCTTAGCGGGAGCTCGGAATGAGCAGTTCTTC	CASSLAGARNEQFF
few	TRBJ1-1	NA	TRBV2	TGTGCCAGCCCCCCAGGGTCGAACACTGAAGCTTTCTTT	CASPPGSNTEAFF
NA	TRBJ2-1	NA	TRBV2	TGTGCCAGCGTTCACGGCTCCGGGGGCAATGAGCAGTTCTTC	CASVHGSGGNEQFF
NA	TRBJ2-1	TRBD2	TRBV2	TGTGCCAGCTTGGGTAGCGGGGGCTCCTACAATGAGCAGTTCTTC	CASLGSGGSYNEQFF
NA	TRBJ2-2	TRBD1	TRBV7-9	TGTGCCAGCAGCTTAACAAGCAGGGGGCTCGTCACCGGGGAGCTGTTTTTT	CASSLTSRGLVTGELFF
few	TRBJ1-1	NA	TRBV4-1	TGCGCCAGCAGCCAGACTACAGGGTCGGTAGTAGCTTTCTTT	CASSQTTGSVVAFF
NA	TRBJ2-7	NA	TRBV27	TGTGCCAGCAGTTCTACAGATACACAAGATGAGTACGAGCAGTACTTC	CASSSTDTQDEYEQYF
NA	TRBJ1-2	NA	TRBV5-5	TGTGCCAGCAGCCCTGGAGGGCCCAACTATGGCTACACCTTC	CASSPGGPNYGYTF
NA	TRBJ1-5	NA	TRBV2	TGTGCCAGCAGAGCCAGGGAATATAGCAATCAGCCCCAGCATTTT	CASRAREYSNQPQHF
few	TRBJ2-3	TRBD2	TRBV6-4	TGTGCCAGCAGTGCTGGTCTAGCGGAGACAGATACGCAGTATTTT	CASSAGLAETDTQYF
NA	TRBJ2-7	NA	TRBV27	TGTGCCAGCAGTTCCGGCACCAGGGATTGGTACTTC	CASSSGTRDWYF
NA	TRBJ2-7	NA	TRBV7-2	TGTGCCAGCAGCTTAGACGTTGGCAGTGCCTACGAGCAGTACTTC	CASSLDVGSAYEQYF
once	TRBJ2-7	TRBD2	TRBV28	TGTGCCAGCAGTTTTCTATCAACGGGAGGGAGTGAGCAGTACTTC	CASSFLSTGGSEQYF
NA	TRBJ2-4	NA	TRBV4-1	TGCGCCAGCAGCCAAGATTCAGGGTTGAACATTCAGTACTTC	CASSQDSGLNIQYF
NA	TRBJ2-1	NA	TRBV23-1	TGCGCCAGCAACCCCCACCGGGGCGGTGAGAATGAGCAGTTCTTC	CASNPHRGGENEQFF